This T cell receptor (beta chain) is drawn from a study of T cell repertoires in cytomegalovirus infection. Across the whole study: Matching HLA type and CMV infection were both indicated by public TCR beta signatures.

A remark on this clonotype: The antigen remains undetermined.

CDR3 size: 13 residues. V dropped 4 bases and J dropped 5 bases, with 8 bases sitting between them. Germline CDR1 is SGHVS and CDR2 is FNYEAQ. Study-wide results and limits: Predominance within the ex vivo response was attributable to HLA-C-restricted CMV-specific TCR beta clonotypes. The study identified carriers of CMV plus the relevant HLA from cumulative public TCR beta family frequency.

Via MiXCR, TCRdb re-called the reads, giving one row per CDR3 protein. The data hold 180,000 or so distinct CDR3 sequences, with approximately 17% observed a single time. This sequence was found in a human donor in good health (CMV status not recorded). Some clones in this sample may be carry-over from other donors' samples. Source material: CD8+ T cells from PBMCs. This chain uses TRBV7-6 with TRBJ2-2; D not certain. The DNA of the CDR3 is TGTGCCAGCAGCTCTCGCCCGACCGGGGAGCTGTTTTTT. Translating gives CASSSRPTGELFF.